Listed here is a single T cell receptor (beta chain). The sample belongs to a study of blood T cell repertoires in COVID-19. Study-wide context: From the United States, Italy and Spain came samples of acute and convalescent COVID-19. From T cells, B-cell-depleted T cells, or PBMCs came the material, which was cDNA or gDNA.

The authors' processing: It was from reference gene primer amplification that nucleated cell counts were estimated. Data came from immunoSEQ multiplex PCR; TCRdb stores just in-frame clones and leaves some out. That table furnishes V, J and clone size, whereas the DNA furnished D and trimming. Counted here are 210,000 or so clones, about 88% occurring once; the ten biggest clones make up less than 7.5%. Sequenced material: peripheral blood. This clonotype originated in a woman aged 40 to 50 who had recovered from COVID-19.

In DNA, the CDR3 is TGTGCCTGGAGTTGGGCAGGACTAAACACCGGGGAGCTGTTTTTT. Protein product: CAWSWAGLNTGELFF. The gene calls are TRBV30 and TRBJ2-2, with D tentatively TRBD2 (6 bases). Per germline, CDR1 GTSNPN and CDR2 SVGIG (reference sequence). Trimming took 2 bases from V and 2 from J, leaving 12 bases between them. The CDR3 length is 15 residues.